This section outlines one T cell receptor (beta chain) sequence together with its context. The data were taken from a study of OX40 agonist ivuxolimab in advanced cancers. V lost 2 bases and J 4 bases, leaving 14 bases between the germline ends. This CDR3 region has 14 residues. Germline assignment: CDR1 SQVTM and CDR2 ANQGSEA. Sequenced by immunoSEQ multiplex PCR; TCRdb stores in-frame clones only, minus some. This sample has more than 20,000 clones, with roughly 80% found just once. This chain connects TRBV29-1 to TRBJ2-5; TRBD1 or TRBD2 may be the D gene (6 bases each). The sequencing here drew on CD4+ or CD8+ T cells sorted from blood, taken in a trial of the OX40 agonist ivuxolimab. The clonotype was recovered from an adult with an advanced solid tumor such as melanoma, head and neck, liver or kidney cancer. The CDR3 reads CSVEWGAPRETQYF. The DNA of the CDR3 is TGCAGCGTTGAATGGGGGGCGCCGAGAGAGACCCAGTACTTC.